The rows below give T cell receptor beta chains drawn from one sample of a study of OX40 agonist ivuxolimab in advanced cancers. Profiled with immunoSEQ multiplex PCR; TCRdb holds only in-frame clones, not every one. The table records approximately 90,000 clones, around 87% of them present only once. The sample consisted of CD4+ or CD8+ T cells sorted from blood, taken in a trial of the OX40 agonist ivuxolimab. Source of these receptors: an adult with an advanced solid tumor such as melanoma, head and neck, liver or kidney cancer. Both conserved end residues are part of each CDR3. Each record gives: D gene, V gene, clone size, J gene, CDR3 protein, CDR3 DNA. A D gene is named only where the DNA matches it firmly. A row's size may be missing; if present it is once, few, many or a size class.

>TRBD1|TRBV30|.|TRBJ1-5
CAWRTGGNQPQHF
TGTGCCTGGAGGACAGGGGGAAATCAGCCCCAGCATTTT
>.|TRBV11-3|.|TRBJ1-1
CASSESGVNTEAFF
TGTGCCAGCAGCGAGAGTGGAGTAAACACTGAAGCTTTCTTT
>.|TRBV11-3|.|TRBJ2-3
CASSLVGSRGFSF
TGTGCCAGCAGCTTAGTTGGGTCGAGAGGCTTCTCATTT
>TRBD1|TRBV10-3|.|TRBJ2-1
CAIRGQGGNFNEQFF
TGTGCCATCAGAGGACAGGGGGGAAATTTCAATGAGCAGTTCTTC
>.|TRBV6-5|once|TRBJ1-5
CATRRGDRGNQPQHF
TGTGCCACTAGGCGGGGGGACCGGGGCAATCAGCCCCAGCATTTT
>TRBD1|TRBV14|.|TRBJ2-7
CASSLDNRQGKQYF
TGTGCCAGCAGCCTAGACAACCGACAGGGGAAGCAGTACTTC
>.|TRBV9|.|TRBJ2-3
CASSVGAGFTDTQYF
TGTGCCAGCAGCGTAGGGGCAGGATTCACAGATACGCAGTATTTT
>TRBD2|TRBV5-1|.|TRBJ2-3
CASSLGLAGGAGDTQYF
TGCGCCAGCAGCTTGGGACTAGCGGGAGGGGCCGGGGATACGCAGTATTTT
>TRBD2|TRBV19|once|TRBJ2-7
CASSRGTSGNEQYF
TGTGCCAGTAGTAGAGGGACTAGCGGGAACGAGCAGTACTTC
>.|TRBV27|once|TRBJ1-1
CASSFSAGALGTEAFF
TGTGCCAGCAGTTTCTCGGCAGGGGCCTTAGGCACTGAAGCTTTCTTT
>TRBD1|TRBV18|.|TRBJ2-7
CASSPPGQGSYEQYF
TGTGCCAGCTCACCGCCGGGACAGGGTTCCTACGAGCAGTACTTC
>.|TRBV30|.|TRBJ1-5
CAWSGGSNQPQHF
TGTGCCTGGTCAGGAGGGAGCAATCAGCCCCAGCATTTT
>TRBD1|TRBV4-3|few|TRBJ2-1
CASSRQTQGLGAYNEQFF
TGCGCCAGCAGCCGCCAGACACAGGGGCTGGGTGCCTACAATGAGCAGTTCTTC
>TRBD2|TRBV18|.|TRBJ2-5
CASSQSSGRVGETQYF
TGTGCCAGCTCACAGTCTAGCGGGAGAGTAGGAGAGACCCAGTACTTC
>.|TRBV4-1|.|TRBJ1-1
CASSQDSAQLNTEAFF
TGCGCCAGCAGCCAAGATAGCGCTCAACTTAACACTGAAGCTTTCTTT
>TRBD1|TRBV19|.|TRBJ1-2
CASRSGTGEYYGYTF
TGTGCCAGTAGATCGGGGACAGGAGAATACTATGGCTACACCTTC
>.|TRBV6-5|.|TRBJ1-2
CASSYSRQYGYTF
TGTGCCAGCAGTTACTCCCGCCAGTATGGCTACACCTTC
>.|TRBV7-8|.|TRBJ1-5
CASSLGQLGNQPQHF
TGTGCCAGCAGCTTAGGGCAACTGGGGAACCAGCCCCAGCATTTT
>.|TRBV16|once|TRBJ2-1
CASSPPRIHSYNEQFF
TGTGCCAGCAGCCCACCCCGGATTCACTCCTACAATGAGCAGTTCTTC
>TRBD1|TRBV25-1|once|TRBJ1-2
CASKGQGAWGYTF
TGTGCCAGCAAAGGACAGGGGGCGTGGGGCTACACCTTC
>TRBD1|TRBV18|few|TRBJ1-2
CASSPSGTGDGYTF
TGTGCCAGCTCACCATCCGGGACAGGGGATGGCTACACCTTC
>TRBD2|TRBV11-3|.|TRBJ2-5
CASSLTNSGRAGETQYF
TGTGCCAGCAGCTTGACTAATAGCGGGAGGGCCGGTGAGACCCAGTACTTC
>TRBD1|TRBV30|.|TRBJ1-6
CAWSDLMGQGNSPLHF
TGTGCCTGGAGCGATTTAATGGGACAGGGGAATTCACCCCTCCACTTT
>TRBD2|TRBV2|.|TRBJ2-1
CASIRTSGGPSSYNEQFF
TGTGCCAGCATTCGTACTAGCGGGGGACCCAGCTCCTACAATGAGCAGTTCTTC
>.|TRBV5-1|.|TRBJ1-1
CASSDDRSNTEAFF
TGCGCCAGCAGTGATGACAGGTCGAACACTGAAGCTTTCTTT
>TRBD1|TRBV5-1|.|TRBJ2-1
CASSLEGATGEQFF
TGCGCCAGCAGCTTAGAGGGGGCGACAGGTGAGCAGTTCTTC
>.|TRBV19|.|TRBJ1-2
CASSIRGGGYTF
TGTGCCAGTAGTATCCGCGGGGGTGGCTACACCTTC
>.|TRBV10-3|.|TRBJ1-2
CAIGAGTNYGYTF
TGTGCCATCGGGGCAGGGACTAACTATGGCTACACCTTC
>.|TRBV19|.|TRBJ2-3
CASSPRAGMSTDTQYF
TGTGCCAGTAGTCCGAGGGCAGGCATGAGCACAGATACGCAGTATTTT
>TRBD1|TRBV7-9|.|TRBJ1-4
CASSPGGSNEKLFF
TGTGCCAGCAGCCCAGGGGGCTCTAATGAAAAACTGTTTTTT
>.|TRBV11-3|.|TRBJ2-1
CASSLEGFYEQFF
TGTGCCAGCAGCTTAGAGGGCTTCTATGAGCAGTTCTTC
>TRBD1|TRBV5-1|.|TRBJ1-4
CASSSLGQGGNEKLFF
TGCGCCAGCAGCTCTCTGGGACAGGGGGGAAATGAAAAACTGTTTTTT
>.|TRBV19|.|TRBJ2-3
CASTRRQSTDTQYF
TGTGCCAGTACTCGCAGGCAGAGCACAGATACGCAGTATTTT
>.|TRBV11-2|.|TRBJ2-3
CASSQGDTQYF
TGTGCCAGCAGCCAAGGAGATACGCAGTATTTT
>TRBD2|TRBV7-6|.|TRBJ2-3
CASSQGPSGHTQYF
TGTGCCAGCAGCCAAGGGCCTAGCGGGCACACGCAGTATTTT
>.|TRBV28|.|TRBJ1-2
CASRIQGLLDGYTF
TGTGCCAGCAGGATCCAGGGGCTTCTTGATGGCTACACCTTC
>.|TRBV15|.|TRBJ1-5
CATSTPRAGESNQPQHF
TGTGCCACCAGCACTCCCAGGGCCGGGGAGAGCAATCAGCCCCAGCATTTT
>TRBD2|TRBV9|.|TRBJ2-5
CASSVASGVVETQYF
TGTGCCAGCAGCGTTGCCAGCGGGGTGGTGGAGACCCAGTACTTC
>TRBD1|TRBV19|once|TRBJ1-5
CATSTGGNQPQHF
TGTGCCACTTCGACAGGGGGTAATCAGCCCCAGCATTTT
>.|TRBV7-9|.|TRBJ1-2
CASSPPGTGGYTF
TGTGCCAGCAGCCCCCCCGGGACCGGTGGCTACACCTTC
>.|TRBV5-1|.|TRBJ1-1
CASSLVGGTANTEAFF
TGCGCCAGCAGCTTGGTTGGAGGTACGGCAAACACTGAAGCTTTCTTT
>TRBD1|TRBV15|.|TRBJ1-2
CATSSDRAFSYGYTF
TGTGCCACCAGCAGTGACAGGGCCTTCAGCTATGGCTACACCTTC
>.|TRBV28|.|TRBJ1-5
CASTHRRGNFNQPQHF
TGTGCCAGCACCCACCGCCGGGGGAACTTCAATCAGCCCCAGCATTTT
>.|TRBV6-4|.|TRBJ1-2
CAISAGITNYGYTF
TGTGCCATCAGTGCCGGGATTACTAACTATGGCTACACCTTC
>TRBD2|TRBV6-4|once|TRBJ2-1
CASSSSGTSGINEQFF
TGTGCCAGCAGTTCCTCCGGGACTAGCGGTATCAATGAGCAGTTCTTC
>TRBD1|TRBV6-1|.|TRBJ2-5
CASSIQGQETQYF
TGTGCCAGCAGCATACAGGGGCAAGAGACCCAGTACTTC
>.|TRBV11-3|few|TRBJ2-3
CASSLGGTSYSTDTQYF
TGTGCCAGCAGCTTAGGAGGGACCAGTTATAGCACAGATACGCAGTATTTT